The TCR beta chain under discussion was sequenced for a study of blood T cell repertoires in COVID-19. Overall study context: In each case, the material was cDNA or gDNA derived from T cells, B-cell-depleted T cells, or PBMCs.

The authors' processing: Amplification from reference gene primers served as the basis for estimated nucleated cell counts. Assay: immunoSEQ multiplex PCR; the TCRdb copy retains only in-frame clones and omits some. The V and J calls and the clone size are those of that table, but D and trimming were determined from the DNA. This table has about 280,000 clones, around 82% appearing once. This clone was counted a single time. The CDR3 covers 15 residues. V lost 1 base, J lost 1 base, and 1 base stayed unmatched. CDR1 and CDR2 (germline): MNHEY, SVGAGI. The receptor was isolated from a woman aged 50 to 60 who had recovered from COVID-19. The sample comprised peripheral blood. The genes are TRBV6-5 and TRBJ1-1; 9 bases are a match to TRBD1. CDR3 residues: CASSYWGQGNTEAFF. The CDR3 DNA reads as TGTGCCAGCAGTTACTGGGGACAGGGGAACACTGAAGCTTTCTTT.